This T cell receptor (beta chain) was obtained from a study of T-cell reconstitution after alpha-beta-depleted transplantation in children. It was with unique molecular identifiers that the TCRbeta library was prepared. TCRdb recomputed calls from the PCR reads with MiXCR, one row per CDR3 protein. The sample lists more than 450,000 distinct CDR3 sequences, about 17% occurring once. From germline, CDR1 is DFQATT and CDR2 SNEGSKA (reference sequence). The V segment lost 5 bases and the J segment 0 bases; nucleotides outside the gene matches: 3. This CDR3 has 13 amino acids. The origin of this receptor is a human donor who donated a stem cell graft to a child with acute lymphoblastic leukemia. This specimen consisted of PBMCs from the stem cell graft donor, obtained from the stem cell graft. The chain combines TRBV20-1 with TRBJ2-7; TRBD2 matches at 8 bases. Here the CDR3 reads CSALAGSSYEQYF. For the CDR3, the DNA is TGCAGTGCTCTAGCGGGTAGCTCCTACGAGCAGTACTTC.